This T cell receptor beta chain was captured by sequencing in a study of a mutant IDH1 vaccine in newly diagnosed glioma. Study-level results: The study observed vaccine-induced immune responses in roughly 93% of patients.

The protocol was immunoSEQ multiplex PCR, while the TCRdb copy is restricted to in-frame clones and leaves out a portion. The sample holds roughly 60,000 clones, 80% seen once. This CDR3 comprises 15 residues. Trimming removed 6 bases from V and 4 bases from J, with 13 bases in between. CDR1 MDHEN and CDR2 SYDVKM come from the germline V gene. Documented time point: week 23, last vaccination. Doses of 300 ug of mutant IDH1 20-mer peptide were given with topical imiquimod. This clone showed up just once. Its antigen is unidentified. This sequence originates from a man between 40 and 49 years old with glioma. The rearrangement links TRBV28 to TRBJ1-6, with D maybe TRBD1 (5 bases). Sequencing used PBMCs, obtained from a glioma patient whose treatment included an IDH1 peptide vaccine. The CDR3 DNA sequence: TGTGCCAGCAGGGTGGGGCAACTTTATAATTCACCCCTCCACTTT. Its translation is CASRVGQLYNSPLHF. Full variable domain (rest looked up from reference TRBV28 and TRBJ1-6): DVKVTQSSRYLVKRTGEKVFLECVQDMDHENMFWYRQDPGLGLRLIYFSYDVKMKEKGDIPEGYSVSREKKERFSLILESASTNQTSMYLCASRVGQLYNSPLHFGNGTRLTVT.